This T cell receptor (beta chain) appears in the sequencing data of a study of neurological immune-mediated disorders. Study-wide background: Secondary progressive cases numbered 3 among the approximately 35 multiple sclerosis patients, while the other 31 were relapsing-remitting.

Looked up from germline, CDR1 is MNHEY and CDR2 is SVGEGT. The CDR3 is 13 residues long. V lost 2 bases, J lost 5 bases, and 9 bases lay in between. By 5'RACE with 10-nucleotide random UMIs, the cDNA was made. TCRdb called the 5' RACE reads again in MiXCR, with one record for every CDR3 protein. The table shows about 65,000 distinct CDR3 sequences, with over 4% occurring only once. There are many counts of this clonotype. The chain recombines TRBV6-2 or TRBV6-3 with TRBJ2-5; no clear D gene. The sample consisted of PBMCs. This clonotype was obtained from a man aged 45-65 years with multiple sclerosis. In nucleotides, the CDR3 is TGTGCCAGCAGTTACGAGATAGGGGAGACCCAGTACTTC. Its translation is CASSYEIGETQYF.